This T cell receptor (beta chain) was recovered during a study of radiotherapy plus CTLA-4 blockade in lung cancer. CDR3 length: 15 residues. Between the trimmed V and J ends, which lost 5 bases and 0 bases, there was a span of 13 bases. Germline assignment: CDR1 SGHTA and CDR2 FQGNSA. Concerning this clone: What it recognizes is unknown.

Sequenced by immunoSEQ multiplex PCR; TCRdb stores in-frame clones only, minus some. This table has 85,000 to 130,000 clones, approximately 87% appearing once. Study-wide results and limits: Strongest reported response predictors: early blood clone changes and post-radiation interferon-beta.

The receptor was isolated from a human donor with non-small cell lung cancer that progressed on radiotherapy plus ipilimumab. Some clones in this sample may be carry-over from other donors' samples. The gene calls are TRBV7-2 and TRBJ1-2; no clear D. This specimen was peripheral blood, taken from a patient treated with radiotherapy plus ipilimumab. DNA of the CDR3: TGTGCCAGCAGCCTCAGGAGTGGCGCTAACTATGGCTACACCTTC. Its protein product is CASSLRSGANYGYTF.